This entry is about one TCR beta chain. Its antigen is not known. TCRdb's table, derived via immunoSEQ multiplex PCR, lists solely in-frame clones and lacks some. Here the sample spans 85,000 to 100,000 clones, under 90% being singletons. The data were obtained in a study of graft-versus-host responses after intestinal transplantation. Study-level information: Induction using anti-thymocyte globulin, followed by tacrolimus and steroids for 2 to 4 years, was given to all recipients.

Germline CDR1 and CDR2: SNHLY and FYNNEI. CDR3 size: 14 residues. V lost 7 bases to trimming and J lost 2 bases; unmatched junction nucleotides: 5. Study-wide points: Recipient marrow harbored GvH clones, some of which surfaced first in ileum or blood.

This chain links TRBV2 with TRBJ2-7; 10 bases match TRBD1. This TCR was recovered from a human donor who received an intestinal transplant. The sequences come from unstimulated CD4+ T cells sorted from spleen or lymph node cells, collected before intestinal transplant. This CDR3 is CASTIDRGPYEQYF. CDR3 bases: TGTGCCAGCACCATCGACAGGGGGCCCTACGAGCAGTACTTC.